The 24 T cell receptor beta chains in this list originate from one sample, sequenced in a study of cytomegalovirus exposure and HLA in healthy donors. The PCR contained 60 Vbeta and 13 Jbeta primers. Sequenced by immunoSEQ multiplex PCR; TCRdb stores in-frame clones only, minus some. The repertoire holds 87,000 or so clones, with approximately 7.7% as singletons. Input material: PBMCs. These receptors all stem from a middle-aged man in good health and CMV-seronegative.

This clone was observed a handful of times. The genes are TRBV6-6 and TRBJ2-5; tentatively, D is TRBD2 (5 bases). The V gene lost 5 bases and the J gene lost 7 bases, with 23 bases spanning the gap. CDR1 is MNHNY, CDR2 SVGAGI, per germline (reference sequence). This CDR3 region has 16 residues. CDR3: CASSMTLGSPGGTQYF. CDR3 nucleotide sequence: TGTGCCAGCAGTATGACTTTGGGGTCTCCCGGAGGGACCCAGTACTTC.

The V gene is TRBV7-6, the J gene TRBJ2-5; D might be TRBD1 (6 bases). Germline V gives CDR1 SGHVS, CDR2 FNYEAQ. The CDR3 loop spans 12 amino acids. V lost 3 bases and J lost 11, with 13 bases in between. For the CDR3, the DNA is TGTGCCAGCAGCTTGGAGACGGACAGACAGTACTTC. This gives the protein CASSLETDRQYF.

This clone appeared a few times. The chain couples TRBV12-5 to TRBJ2-5; maybe TRBD2 (6 bases). CDR3 length: 13 amino acids. Trimming took off 2 bases at V and 5 bases at J, with 9 bases between the two ends. In germline, CDR1 is LGHNT, CDR2 FRNRAP. The CDR3 DNA follows: TGTGCTAGTGGTTTGCTGGGAGGTGAGACCCAGTACTTC. Translation gives CASGLLGGETQYF.

In its sample, this clone was seen a few times. The V call is TRBV28, the J call TRBJ1-6; maybe TRBD1 (6 bases). Trimming pared 0 bases from V and 2 bases from J, leaving 8 bases between. Germline V gene lookup returns CDR1 MDHEN and CDR2 SYDVKM. The CDR3 has 16 amino acids. CDR3 residues: CASSLWQGPYNSPLHF. As DNA, the CDR3 is TGTGCCAGCAGTTTATGGCAGGGGCCCTATAATTCACCCCTCCACTTT.

This clone was detected a few times. The chain combines TRBV5-8 with TRBJ2-7, with 10 bases identical to TRBD2. Germline lookup yields CDR1 SGHTS and CDR2 YDEGEE. The CDR3 consists of 14 residues. The J segment lost 4 bases and the V segment lost 2 bases, leaving 3 bases of the junction unmatched. The CDR3 DNA reads TGTGCCAGCAGCTTAGCGGGGGGGCCTTACGAGCAGTACTTC. Protein product: CASSLAGGPYEQYF.

This rearrangement joins TRBV7-9 to TRBJ1-1; D call uncertain. The CDR3 totals 15 residues. The germline gives CDR1 SEHNR, CDR2 FQNEAQ (reference sequence). The germline V and J ends were trimmed by 4 bases and 3 bases, with 15 bases remaining between them. CDR3 nucleotides: TGTGCCAGCAGCTCCCCAGCGCATTGGGACACTGAAGCTTTCTTT. Encoded protein: CASSSPAHWDTEAFF.

This rearrangement joins TRBV5-8 to TRBJ2-5; 12 nucleotides line up with TRBD1. J was trimmed by 2 bases and V by 4 bases; bases with no gene match: 6. The CDR3 runs 16 residues. Germline values: CDR1 SGHTS, CDR2 YDEGEE. The CDR3 DNA sequence: TGTGCCAGCAGCCCCGGGACAGGGGGCATTCAAGAGACCCAGTACTTC. Its protein product is CASSPGTGGIQETQYF.

The chain uses TRBV5-1 and TRBJ1-1, with D unclear. This CDR3 region has 13 residues. The germline V gene encodes CDR1 SGHRS and CDR2 YFSETQ. Trimming removed 2 bases from V and 1 base from J, with 6 bases in between. The CDR3 loop is CASSFKPNTEAFF. CDR3 in DNA: TGCGCCAGCAGCTTTAAGCCGAACACTGAAGCTTTCTTT. The full variable domain, with the rest looked up from reference TRBV5-1 and TRBJ1-1, is KAGVTQTPRYLIKTRGQQVTLSCSPISGHRSVSWYQQTPGQGLQFLFEYFSETQRNKGNFPGRFSGRQFSNSRSEMNVSTLELGDSALYLCASSFKPNTEAFFGQGTRLTVV.

The sample holds a few counts of this clone. The CDR3 bases are TGTGCCAGCAGTTTGCCTGCTAGCGGGGACCGCTACGAGCAGTACTTC. As protein: CASSLPASGDRYEQYF. The chain links TRBV28 to TRBJ2-7, with 9 bases fitting TRBD2. Germline lookup yields CDR1 MDHEN and CDR2 SYDVKM. The CDR3 loop spans 16 amino acids. J gave up 3 bases and V 3 bases, and 9 bases lay outside the gene matches.

The chain's CDR3 is CASSFEVPMNTEAFF. The CDR3 DNA reads as TGTGCCAGCAGCTTCGAGGTTCCTATGAACACTGAAGCTTTCTTT. The chain joins TRBV5-5 to TRBJ1-1; D uncertain. V lost 2 bases and J lost 0, with 11 bases in between. Germline V CDR1 and CDR2: SGHKS, YYEKEE (reference sequence). The CDR3 runs to 15 residues.

For this clone: Since no conserved phenylalanine or tryptophan closes the CDR3, a read error is the likely cause. This chain links TRBV15 with TRBJ1-2; D may be TRBD1 (6 bases). In germline, CDR1 is LNHNV, CDR2 YYDKDF (reference sequence). The CDR3 loop spans 15 amino acids. Trimming took off 3 bases at V and 1 base at J, with 12 bases between the two ends. CDR3 DNA sequence: TGTGCCACCAGCAGGACCCGGACAGATAACTATGGCTACACCGTC. Its translation: CATSRTRTDNYGYTV.

A few counts support this clone. This chain uses TRBV28 with TRBJ1-5; tentative D call: TRBD1 (6 bases). V was clipped by 2 bases and J by 5 bases, with 10 bases between them. Germline loops: CDR1 MDHEN, CDR2 SYDVKM. The CDR3 covers 14 residues. Here the CDR3 reads CASSLGRGYQPQHF. The CDR3, as DNA: TGTGCCAGCAGTTTAGGCAGGGGTTATCAGCCCCAGCATTTT.

The chain couples TRBV29-1 to TRBJ2-1; weak D call: TRBD1 (6 bases). The germline CDR1 and CDR2 sequences are SQVTM and ANQGSEA. The length of the CDR3 is 14 residues. V was pared by 3 bases and J by 2 bases, with 11 bases between. CDR3 in amino acids: CSVDKTGTYNEQFF. CDR3 DNA sequence: TGCAGCGTTGATAAAACAGGGACCTACAATGAGCAGTTCTTC.

Only a few counts were recorded for this clone. The chain combines TRBV2 with TRBJ2-1; no firm D call. The CDR3 runs to 14 residues. Germline CDR1 SNHLY, CDR2 FYNNEI. Trimming stripped 10 bases from V and 0 bases from J, with 13 bases between. The CDR3 DNA reads TGTGCCAAATCCTCCCTCAGCTCCTACAATGAGCAGTTCTTC. Its protein product is CAKSSLSSYNEQFF. The variable domain in full, completed from reference TRBV2 and TRBJ2-1, reads EPEVTQTPSHQVTQMGQEVILRCVPISNHLYFYWYRQILGQKVEFLVSFYNNEISEKSEIFDDQFSVERPDGSNFTLKIRSTKLEDSAMYFCAKSSLSSYNEQFFGPGTRLTVL.

The chain is built from TRBV5-6 and TRBJ1-1; D not resolved. CDR3 length: 14 amino acids. Trimming cost V 0 bases and J 4 bases, with 10 bases left between them. Per germline, CDR1 SGHDT and CDR2 YYEEEE. CDR3 bases: TGTGCCAGCAGCTTGGTCCAACGCGGCACTGAAGCTTTCTTT. This sequence encodes CASSLVQRGTEAFF. Together with reference TRBV5-6 and TRBJ1-1, the CDR3 gives the full variable domain: DAGVTQSPTHLIKTRGQQVTLRCSPKSGHDTVSWYQQALGQGPQFIFQYYEEEERQRGNFPDRFSGHQFPNYSSELNVNALLLGDSALYLCASSLVQRGTEAFFGQGTRLTVV.

Regarding this clone: The identical CDR3 is also encoded by other nucleotide sequences in the sample. This chain uses TRBV9 with TRBJ2-1; 7 bases line up with TRBD2. The V and J ends lost 0 bases and 2 bases, in that order; junction bases with no gene match: 2. The CDR3 runs to 15 residues. CDR1 and CDR2 from the germline V gene are SGDLS and YYNGEE. The CDR3 loop reads CASSVGSGAYNEQFF. The CDR3 nucleotides read TGTGCCAGCAGCGTAGGGAGCGGGGCCTACAATGAGCAGTTCTTC.

V and J are TRBV5-1 and TRBJ1-1; TRBD1 aligns across 9 bases. CDR1 and CDR2 (germline): SGHRS, YFSETQ. After removal of 0 bases from V and 5 bases from J, the junction contained 2 bases not matched to a gene. CDR3 size: 14 residues. CDR3 protein: CASSLGTGVTEAFF. The DNA of the CDR3 is TGCGCCAGCAGCTTGGGGACAGGGGTAACTGAAGCTTTCTTT.

This clone was detected only a few times. This chain links TRBV5-4 with TRBJ2-7; TRBD2 aligns across 10 bases. The CDR3 is 15 residues long. The V gene end was trimmed by 4 bases and the J gene end by 2 bases; junction bases not matched to a gene: 6. Germline lookup yields CDR1 SGHNT and CDR2 YYREEE (reference sequence). The DNA of the CDR3 is TGTGCCAGCAGCCAGTCTAGCGGGGGCCCCTACGAGCAGTACGTC. It specifies CASSQSSGGPYEQYV.

This clone was found a few times. V gene TRBV28 combines with J gene TRBJ1-1; 7 positions match TRBD1. V was clipped by 6 bases and J by 6 bases; unmatched bases: 13. The length of the CDR3 is 15 residues. Germline lookup yields CDR1 MDHEN and CDR2 SYDVKM. CDR3 sequence reads: CASSSKGAPVAEAFF. CDR3 sequence (DNA): TGTGCCAGCAGCTCAAAGGGGGCGCCGGTGGCTGAAGCTTTCTTT.

The rearrangement joins TRBV9 to TRBJ1-1; D not resolved. With 4 bases removed from V and 1 base from J, the gap between germline ends came to 8 bases. The CDR3 has 13 residues. CDR1 is SGDLS, CDR2 YYNGEE, per germline. CDR3 sequence: CASSPGPNTEAFF. The CDR3 DNA sequence: TGTGCCAGCAGCCCCGGTCCGAACACTGAAGCTTTCTTT.

The chain has TRBV6-5 and TRBJ1-4; TRBD1 might be the D (5 bases). The CDR3 is made up of 14 amino acids. Germline assignment: CDR1 MNHEY and CDR2 SVGAGI. Trimming pared 4 bases from V and 6 bases from J, leaving 12 bases between. The CDR3 DNA reads TGTGCCAGCAGTTCGGGACTAGACTATGAAAAACTGTTTTTT. It is translated as CASSSGLDYEKLFF.

This chain connects TRBV5-5 to TRBJ2-2; D remains unclear. The CDR3 runs 15 residues. V lost 0 bases, J lost 1 base, and 7 bases lay in between. From germline, CDR1 is SGHKS and CDR2 YYEKEE (reference sequence). In nucleotides, the CDR3 is TGTGCCAGCAGCTTGGTATCGGGGAACACCGGGGAGCTGTTTTTT. This codes for CASSLVSGNTGELFF.

Here the CDR3 reads CASSLAPARGTQFF. Written as DNA, the CDR3 is TGTGCCAGCAGCTTGGCCCCAGCAAGGGGGACCCAGTTCTTC. The chain uses TRBV5-6 and TRBJ2-1; D is perhaps TRBD1 (6 bases). Trimming cost V 0 bases and J 13 bases, with 17 bases left between them. The CDR3 has 14 amino acids. In germline, CDR1 is SGHDT, CDR2 YYEEEE.

This clone was found a few times. The J gene is TRBJ2-3, the V gene TRBV6-1; D is undetermined. CDR3 length: 15 amino acids. Germline V lookup: CDR1 MNHNS, CDR2 SASEGT. Trimming removed 6 bases at V and 0 bases at J, with 13 bases between. CDR3: CASSPLHSSTDTQYF. The DNA of the CDR3 is TGTGCCAGCAGCCCCTTGCACTCTAGCACAGATACGCAGTATTTT.